This T cell receptor (beta chain) is drawn from a study of cytomegalovirus exposure and HLA in healthy donors. About the research overall: Earlier, 95 million to 130 million unique TCR beta sequences were recovered from roughly 200 million T cells by an analysis. Study findings and constraints: Later work associated fewer than 20,000 TCR beta sequences with HLA alleles at 0.05 false discovery rate. Presence/absence analyses assumed roughly uniform sequencing depth across donors. The study flagged around 160 TCR beta chains as cytomegalovirus-associated.

Vbeta (60) and Jbeta (13) primers were used in the PCR. TCRdb's table, derived via immunoSEQ multiplex PCR, lists solely in-frame clones and lacks some. This sample has 150,000 to 200,000 clones; over 75% occur once, and the top ten carry about 0.93%. On this clone: Its antigen remains unidentified.

The CDR3 consists of 16 residues. The V segment lost 0 bases and the J segment 4 bases; nucleotides outside the gene matches: 7. CDR1 and CDR2 (germline): WNHNN, SYGVQD (reference sequence). V gene TRBV10-1 combines with J gene TRBJ2-5, with 8 bases that match TRBD1. Sequencing input: PBMCs. The sequence was collected from a woman in her forties or fifties in good health and CMV-seropositive. The CDR3 sequence is CASSESRGPGGETQYF. The CDR3 region has the DNA TGCGCCAGCAGTGAGTCCAGGGGGCCCGGGGGAGAGACCCAGTACTTC.